The source of this T cell receptor (beta chain) is a study of blood T cell repertoires in COVID-19. J was trimmed by 1 base and V by 8 bases; bases with no gene match: 10. The CDR3 extends over 15 amino acids. In germline, CDR1 is SNHLY, CDR2 FYNNEI. This table comes from immunoSEQ multiplex PCR, and its TCRdb copy is limited to in-frame clones, with some not included. The table has some 250,000 clones, approximately 83% seen once. The clonotype originates from a man aged 25-45 years who had recovered from COVID-19. The chain couples TRBV2 to TRBJ2-5, with TRBD1 identical over 7 bases. Sequencing input: peripheral blood. The CDR3: CASRQGERIQETQYF. For the CDR3, the DNA is TGTGCCAGCCGCCAGGGGGAACGGATCCAAGAGACCCAGTACTTC.